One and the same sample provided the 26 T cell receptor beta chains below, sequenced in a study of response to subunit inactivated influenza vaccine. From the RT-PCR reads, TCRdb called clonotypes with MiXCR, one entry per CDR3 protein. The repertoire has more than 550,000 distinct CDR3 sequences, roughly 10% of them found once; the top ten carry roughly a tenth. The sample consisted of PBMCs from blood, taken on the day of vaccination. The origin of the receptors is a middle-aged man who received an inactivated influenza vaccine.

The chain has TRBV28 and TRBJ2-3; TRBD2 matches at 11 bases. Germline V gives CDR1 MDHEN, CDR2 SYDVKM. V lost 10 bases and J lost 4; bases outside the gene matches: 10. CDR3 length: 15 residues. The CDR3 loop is CATKRLAGIADTQYF. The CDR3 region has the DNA TGTGCCACTAAGAGACTAGCGGGAATCGCAGATACGCAGTATTTT.

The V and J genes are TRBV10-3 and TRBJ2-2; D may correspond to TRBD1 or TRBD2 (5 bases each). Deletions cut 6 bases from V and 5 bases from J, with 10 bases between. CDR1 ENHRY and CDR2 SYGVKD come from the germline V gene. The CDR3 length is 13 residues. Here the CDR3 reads CAISGDVTGELFF. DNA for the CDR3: TGTGCCATCAGCGGGGACGTAACCGGGGAGCTGTTTTTT.

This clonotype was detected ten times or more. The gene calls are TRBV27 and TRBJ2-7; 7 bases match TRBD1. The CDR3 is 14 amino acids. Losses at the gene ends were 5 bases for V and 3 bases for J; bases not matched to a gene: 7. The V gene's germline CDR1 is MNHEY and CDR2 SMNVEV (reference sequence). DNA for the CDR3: TGTGCCAGCAGTCTTGGGACAGCAGGCTACGAGCAGTACTTC. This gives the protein CASSLGTAGYEQYF.

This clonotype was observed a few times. This chain's CDR3 is CASSNRQPYEQYF. CDR3 sequence (DNA): TGTGCCAGCAGCAATAGACAGCCCTACGAGCAGTACTTC. The chain employs TRBV13 and TRBJ2-7; a weak D match, TRBD1 (5 bases). The CDR3 consists of 13 residues. The V gene's germline CDR1 is PRHDT and CDR2 FYEKMQ (reference sequence). Trimming took 5 bases from V and 2 from J, leaving 10 bases between them.

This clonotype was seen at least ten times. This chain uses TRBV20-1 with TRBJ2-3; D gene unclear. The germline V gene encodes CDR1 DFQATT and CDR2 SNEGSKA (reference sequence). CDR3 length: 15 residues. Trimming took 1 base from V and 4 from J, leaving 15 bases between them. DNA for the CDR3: TGCAGTGCTAGAGTGGGAATATTCCTTTCAGATACGCAGTATTTT. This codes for CSARVGIFLSDTQYF.

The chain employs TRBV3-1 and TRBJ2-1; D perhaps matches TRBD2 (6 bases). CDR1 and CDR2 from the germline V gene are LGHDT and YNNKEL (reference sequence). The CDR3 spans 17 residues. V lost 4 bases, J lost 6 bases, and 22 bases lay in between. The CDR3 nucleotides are TGTGCCAGCAGCCTTATAACCGGGACTCCCTTCCCCAATGAGCAGTTCTTC. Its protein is CASSLITGTPFPNEQFF.

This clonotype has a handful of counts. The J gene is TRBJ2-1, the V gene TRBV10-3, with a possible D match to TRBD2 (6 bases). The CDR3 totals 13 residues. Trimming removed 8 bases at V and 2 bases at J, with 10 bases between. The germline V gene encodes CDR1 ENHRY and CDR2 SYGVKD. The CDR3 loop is CAIGTGAYNEQFF. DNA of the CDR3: TGTGCCATCGGGACGGGGGCCTACAATGAGCAGTTCTTC.

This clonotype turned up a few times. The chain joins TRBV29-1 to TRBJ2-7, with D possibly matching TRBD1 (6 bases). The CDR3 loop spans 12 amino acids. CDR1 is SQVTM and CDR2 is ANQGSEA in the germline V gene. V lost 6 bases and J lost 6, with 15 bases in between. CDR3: CSVQGPIGEQYF. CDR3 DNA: TGCAGCGTACAGGGACCTATTGGCGAGCAGTACTTC.

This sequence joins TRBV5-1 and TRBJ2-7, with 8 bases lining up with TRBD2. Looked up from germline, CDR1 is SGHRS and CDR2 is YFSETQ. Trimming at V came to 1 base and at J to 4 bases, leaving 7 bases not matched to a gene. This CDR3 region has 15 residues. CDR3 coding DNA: TGCGCCAGCAGCTTGTACGGGAGGGCCGAGTACGAGCAGTACTTC. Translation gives CASSLYGRAEYEQYF. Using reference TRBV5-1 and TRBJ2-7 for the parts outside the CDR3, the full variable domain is KAGVTQTPRYLIKTRGQQVTLSCSPISGHRSVSWYQQTPGQGLQFLFEYFSETQRNKGNFPGRFSGRQFSNSRSEMNVSTLELGDSALYLCASSLYGRAEYEQYFGPGTRLTVT.

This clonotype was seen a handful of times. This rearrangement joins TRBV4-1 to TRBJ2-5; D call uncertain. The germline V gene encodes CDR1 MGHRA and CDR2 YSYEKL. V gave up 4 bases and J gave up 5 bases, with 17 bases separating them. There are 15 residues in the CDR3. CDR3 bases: TGCGCCAGCAGCCCCTTAACGAATCTGGGGGAGACCCAGTACTTC. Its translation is CASSPLTNLGETQYF.

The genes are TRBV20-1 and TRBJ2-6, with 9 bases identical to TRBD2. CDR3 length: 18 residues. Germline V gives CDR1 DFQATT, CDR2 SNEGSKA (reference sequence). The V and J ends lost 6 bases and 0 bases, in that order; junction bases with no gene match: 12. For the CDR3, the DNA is TGCAGTGCCAAATCACAGGGCGGGAGGGCCTCTGGGGCCAACGTCCTGACTTTC. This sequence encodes CSAKSQGGRASGANVLTF.

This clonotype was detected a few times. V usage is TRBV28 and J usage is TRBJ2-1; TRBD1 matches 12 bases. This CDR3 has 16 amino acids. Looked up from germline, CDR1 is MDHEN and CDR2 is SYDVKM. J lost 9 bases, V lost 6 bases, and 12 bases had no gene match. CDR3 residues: CASSREPGQGAFEQFF. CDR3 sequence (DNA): TGTGCCAGCAGCAGGGAACCGGGACAGGGGGCGTTTGAGCAGTTCTTC.

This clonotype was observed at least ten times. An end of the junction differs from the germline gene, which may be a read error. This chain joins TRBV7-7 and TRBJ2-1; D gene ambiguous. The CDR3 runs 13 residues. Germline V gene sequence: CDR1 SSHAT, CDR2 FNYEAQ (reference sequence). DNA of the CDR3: TGTGCTAGCAGCTTAGCAAACAGAAATGAGCAGTTCTTC. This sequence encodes CASSLANRNEQFF. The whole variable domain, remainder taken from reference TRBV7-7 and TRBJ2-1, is GAGVSQSPRYKVTKRGQDVTLRCDPISSHATLYWYQQALGQGPEFLTYFNYEAQPDKSGLPSDRFSAERPEGSISTLTIQRTEQRDSAMYRCASSLANRNEQFFGPGTRLTVL.

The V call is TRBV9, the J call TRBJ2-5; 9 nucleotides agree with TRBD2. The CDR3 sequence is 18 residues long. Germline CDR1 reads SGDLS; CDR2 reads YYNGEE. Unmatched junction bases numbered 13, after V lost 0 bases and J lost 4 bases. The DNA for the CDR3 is TGTGCCAGCAGCGTAGGGGGTGGTCTAGCGGGATGGGCAGAGACCCAGTACTTC. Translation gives CASSVGGGLAGWAETQYF.

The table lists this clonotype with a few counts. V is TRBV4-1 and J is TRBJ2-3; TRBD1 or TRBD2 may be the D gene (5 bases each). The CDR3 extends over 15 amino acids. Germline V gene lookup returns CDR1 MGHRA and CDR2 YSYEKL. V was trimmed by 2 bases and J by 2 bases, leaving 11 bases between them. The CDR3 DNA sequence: TGCGCCAGCAGCCAAACGGGACCCTTCACAGATACGCAGTATTTT. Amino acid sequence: CASSQTGPFTDTQYF.

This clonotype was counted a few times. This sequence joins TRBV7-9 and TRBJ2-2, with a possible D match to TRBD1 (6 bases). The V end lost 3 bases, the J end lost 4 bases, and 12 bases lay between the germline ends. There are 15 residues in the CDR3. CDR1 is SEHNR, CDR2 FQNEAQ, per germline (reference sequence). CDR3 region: CASSLYTGTTGELFF. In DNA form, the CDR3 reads TGTGCCAGCAGCTTGTATACAGGGACCACCGGGGAGCTGTTTTTT.

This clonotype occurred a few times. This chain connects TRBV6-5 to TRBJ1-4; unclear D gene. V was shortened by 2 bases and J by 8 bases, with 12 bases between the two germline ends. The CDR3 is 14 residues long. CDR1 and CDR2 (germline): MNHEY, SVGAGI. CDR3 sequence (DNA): TGTGCCAGCAGTTACGAAGGGAGAGGGGAAAAACTGTTTTTT. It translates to CASSYEGRGEKLFF.

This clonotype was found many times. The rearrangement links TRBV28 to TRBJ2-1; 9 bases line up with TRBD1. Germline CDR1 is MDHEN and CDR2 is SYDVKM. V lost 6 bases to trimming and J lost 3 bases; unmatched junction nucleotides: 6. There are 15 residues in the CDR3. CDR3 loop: CASSPGTGNYNEQFF. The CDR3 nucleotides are TGTGCCAGCAGCCCCGGGACAGGGAACTACAATGAGCAGTTCTTC.

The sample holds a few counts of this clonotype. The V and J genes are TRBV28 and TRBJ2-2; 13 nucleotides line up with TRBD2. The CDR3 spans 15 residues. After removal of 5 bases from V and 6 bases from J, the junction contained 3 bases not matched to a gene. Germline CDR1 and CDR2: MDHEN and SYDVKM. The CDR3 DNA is TGTGCCAGCAGTGCGACTAGCGGGAGGTCCGGGGAGCTGTTTTTT. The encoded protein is CASSATSGRSGELFF.

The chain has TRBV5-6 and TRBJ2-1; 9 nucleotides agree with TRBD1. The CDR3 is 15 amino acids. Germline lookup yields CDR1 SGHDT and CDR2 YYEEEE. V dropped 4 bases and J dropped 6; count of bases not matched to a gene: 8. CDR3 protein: CASSLGQGISNEQFF. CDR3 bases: TGTGCCAGCAGCCTGGGACAGGGAATAAGCAATGAGCAGTTCTTC.

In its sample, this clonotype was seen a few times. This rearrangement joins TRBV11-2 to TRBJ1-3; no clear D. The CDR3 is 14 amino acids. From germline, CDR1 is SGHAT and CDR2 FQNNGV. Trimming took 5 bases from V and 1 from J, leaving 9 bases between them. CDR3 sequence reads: CASSPIQSGNTIYF. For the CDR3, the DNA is TGTGCCAGCAGCCCAATTCAATCTGGAAACACCATATATTTT.

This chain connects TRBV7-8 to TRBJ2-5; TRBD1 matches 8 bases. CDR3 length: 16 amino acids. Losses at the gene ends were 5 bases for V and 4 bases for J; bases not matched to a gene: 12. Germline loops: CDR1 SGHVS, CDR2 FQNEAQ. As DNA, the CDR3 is TGTGCCAGCAGCCCCCGGCACAGGGGGTTCTCAGAGACCCAGTACTTC. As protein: CASSPRHRGFSETQYF.

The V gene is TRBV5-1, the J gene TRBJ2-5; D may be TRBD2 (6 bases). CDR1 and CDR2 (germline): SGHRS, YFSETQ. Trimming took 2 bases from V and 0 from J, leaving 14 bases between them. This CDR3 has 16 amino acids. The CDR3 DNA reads TGCGCCAGCAGCTTTGGAACAGGAGGGTACCAAGAGACCCAGTACTTC. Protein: CASSFGTGGYQETQYF.

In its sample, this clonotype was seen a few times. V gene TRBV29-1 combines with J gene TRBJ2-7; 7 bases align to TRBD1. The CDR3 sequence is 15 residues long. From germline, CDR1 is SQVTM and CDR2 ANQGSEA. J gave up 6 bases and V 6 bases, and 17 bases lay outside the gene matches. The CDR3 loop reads CSVVPTGYRVSEQYF. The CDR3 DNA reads TGCAGCGTCGTTCCGACAGGGTATAGGGTGAGCGAGCAGTACTTC.

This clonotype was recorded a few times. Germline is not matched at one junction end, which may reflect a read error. The CDR3 bases are TGTGCCCGCAGCGTCACCCCCACGACAGGGGGTATCTCCTACAATGAGCAGTTCTTC. Translation: CARSVTPTTGGISYNEQFF. The V gene is TRBV3-1, the J gene TRBJ2-1, with 9 bases that match TRBD1. Germline V gives CDR1 LGHDT, CDR2 YNNKEL (reference sequence). There are 19 residues in the CDR3.

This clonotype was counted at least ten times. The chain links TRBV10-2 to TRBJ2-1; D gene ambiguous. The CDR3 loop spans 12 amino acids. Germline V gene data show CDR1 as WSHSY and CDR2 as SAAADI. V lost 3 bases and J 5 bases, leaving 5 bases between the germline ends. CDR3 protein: CASSDYDNEQFF. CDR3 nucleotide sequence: TGCGCCAGCAGTGACTACGACAATGAGCAGTTCTTC.